The 29 T cell receptor beta chains listed next were all sequenced from one sample in a study of shared clonotypes between healthy human individuals (TCRdb year 2020). Library generation was performed with the immunoSEQ multiplex PCR assay. In TCRdb, the immuneACCESS table is reduced to in-frame sequences with V and J assigned. These tables do not hold every clone; where another copy was compared, an unresolved V gene accounts for under half, and the others remain unexplained. A total of over 950,000 clones appear in this sample, 60% to 80% of them only once. In total, the top ten clones hold roughly 0.83% of the sample. Material for sequencing was memory CD4+ T cells from PBMCs. Explained via the paper, the cell subset or site label denotes: CD45RA-negative fraction. The receptors originated from a man aged 18 to 30 in good health. Some clones in this sample may be carry-over from other donors' samples.

J is TRBJ1-3 and V is TRBV30; TRBD1 matches 9 bases. CDR1 is GTSNPN, CDR2 SVGIG, per germline (reference sequence). CDR3 length: 15 amino acids. V lost 2 bases, J lost 1 base, and 3 bases stayed unmatched. The CDR3 DNA is TGTGCCTGGAGTCGCGGGACAGGGTCTGGAAACACCATATATTTT. Protein: CAWSRGTGSGNTIYF.

This clone was counted a few times. CDR3 nucleotide sequence: TGTGCCAGCAGCTTAGGGGGGAGTAGCCAGCCCCAGCATTTT. This codes for CASSLGGSSQPQHF. The V gene is TRBV7-2, the J gene TRBJ1-5; a possible D gene is TRBD1 (5 bases). CDR3 length equals 14 residues. V was trimmed by 1 base and J by 7 bases, leaving 11 bases between them. CDR1 SGHTA and CDR2 FQGNSA come from the germline V gene.

The V gene is TRBV4-1, the J gene TRBJ2-3; 15 nucleotides line up with TRBD2. The CDR3 loop spans 15 amino acids. CDR1 and CDR2 from the germline V gene are MGHRA and YSYEKL. After removal of 0 bases from V and 8 bases from J, the junction contained 0 bases not matched to a gene. CDR3 in amino acids: CASSQEGLAGGTQYF. DNA of the CDR3: TGCGCCAGCAGCCAAGAGGGACTAGCGGGAGGTACGCAGTATTTT.

The chain couples TRBV7-2 to TRBJ2-1, with TRBD2 matching over 8 bases. Germline assignment: CDR1 SGHTA and CDR2 FQGNSA. V gave up 0 bases and J gave up 4 bases; unmatched junction bases: 5. This CDR3 is built from 16 residues. For the CDR3, the DNA is TGTGCCAGCAGCTTAGCTTCAGCGGGAGTGTACAATGAGCAGTTCTTC. Protein sequence: CASSLASAGVYNEQFF.

The chain recombines TRBV29-1 with TRBJ1-4; D remains unclear. Germline loops: CDR1 SQVTM, CDR2 ANQGSEA. V dropped 7 bases and J dropped 8 bases, with 11 bases sitting between them. The CDR3 has 11 amino acids. CDR3 residues: CSASRREKLFF. The CDR3 DNA follows: TGCAGCGCTAGCAGACGGGAAAAACTGTTTTTT.

The rearrangement links TRBV28 to TRBJ2-7; 8 bases agree with TRBD1. CDR1 and CDR2 (germline): MDHEN, SYDVKM. The CDR3 sequence is 15 residues long. V lost 4 bases, J lost 3 bases, and 8 bases stayed unmatched. The chain's CDR3 is CASSSTDRVYYEQYF. In DNA form, the CDR3 reads TGTGCCAGCAGTTCGACGGACAGGGTGTACTACGAGCAGTACTTC. Complete variable domain (other parts from reference TRBV28 and TRBJ2-7): DVKVTQSSRYLVKRTGEKVFLECVQDMDHENMFWYRQDPGLGLRLIYFSYDVKMKEKGDIPEGYSVSREKKERFSLILESASTNQTSMYLCASSSTDRVYYEQYFGPGTRLTVT.

The V and J genes are TRBV9 and TRBJ2-7; 7 bases fit TRBD2. V gave up 5 bases and J gave up 7 bases; unmatched junction bases: 15. Germline values: CDR1 SGDLS, CDR2 YYNGEE. The CDR3 is 15 residues long. The CDR3 is CASSPRGGGPEEQYF. CDR3 nucleotide sequence: TGTGCCAGCAGTCCGAGAGGCGGGGGTCCGGAGGAGCAGTACTTC.

To note about this clone: Its ends do not fully match the called genes, so a read error is possible. The V call is TRBV11-2, the J call TRBJ2-7; the match to TRBD2 covers 7 bases. CDR3 size: 12 residues. Looked up from germline, CDR1 is SGHAT and CDR2 is FQNNGV. CDR3 residues: CASSLWGGSGFF. The DNA for the CDR3 is TGTGCCAGCAGTCTTTGGGGCGGGAGCGGTTTCTTC.

The V and J genes are TRBV5-1 and TRBJ2-7; D is possibly TRBD2 (5 bases). The CDR3 length is 15 residues. Trimming pared 4 bases from V and 0 bases from J, leaving 14 bases between. The germline V gene encodes CDR1 SGHRS and CDR2 YFSETQ. CDR3 protein: CASSAGPGYSYEQYF. CDR3 coding DNA: TGCGCCAGCAGCGCGGGCCCGGGATACTCCTACGAGCAGTACTTC.

This clone was counted between two and nine times. V usage is TRBV5-1 and J usage is TRBJ1-5; 7 bases fit TRBD1. The ends lost 0 bases at V and 4 bases at J; junction bases unmatched: 4. Germline V gives CDR1 SGHRS, CDR2 YFSETQ. This CDR3 contains 15 residues. CDR3 sequence (DNA): TGCGCCAGCAGCTTGGGGGGACAGATTAATCAGCCCCAGCATTTT. This sequence encodes CASSLGGQINQPQHF.

This chain joins TRBV28 and TRBJ2-2; perhaps D is TRBD1 or TRBD2 (7 bases each). Germline CDR1 and CDR2: MDHEN and SYDVKM. This CDR3 has 14 amino acids. Between the trimmed V and J ends, which lost 7 bases and 6 bases, there was a span of 15 bases. The CDR3 nucleotides read TGTGCCAGCACAGGGGGAGGGAGGGCCGGGGAGCTGTTTTTT. It is translated as CASTGGGRAGELFF. The full variable domain, its missing parts supplied by reference TRBV28 and TRBJ2-2, is DVKVTQSSRYLVKRTGEKVFLECVQDMDHENMFWYRQDPGLGLRLIYFSYDVKMKEKGDIPEGYSVSREKKERFSLILESASTNQTSMYLCASTGGGRAGELFFGEGSRLTVL.

The V gene is TRBV11-2, the J gene TRBJ2-3; tentatively, D is TRBD1 (6 bases). Germline V gene sequence: CDR1 SGHAT, CDR2 FQNNGV. The CDR3 consists of 15 residues. Trimming took 7 bases from V and 3 from J, leaving 17 bases between them. CDR3 amino acids: CASTRDTHRTDTQYF. For the CDR3, the DNA is TGTGCCAGCACCAGGGACACCCATCGGACAGATACGCAGTATTTT.

This clone was counted a few times. The chain carries TRBV6-6 and TRBJ2-7, with D uncertain. The V and J ends lost 5 bases and 4 bases respectively, with 6 bases between them. This CDR3 has 11 amino acids. The germline CDR1 and CDR2 sequences are MNHNY and SVGAGI (reference sequence). CDR3 amino acids: CASSQQYEQYF. CDR3 nucleotides: TGTGCCAGCAGTCAACAATACGAGCAGTACTTC.

This sequence joins TRBV28 and TRBJ1-1, with D possibly being TRBD1 (6 bases). CDR3 length: 13 amino acids. Trimming pared 4 bases from V and 6 bases from J, leaving 12 bases between. Looked up from germline, CDR1 is MDHEN and CDR2 is SYDVKM. The CDR3 reads CASSYQGKAEAFF. The CDR3 DNA reads as TGTGCCAGCAGTTATCAGGGGAAGGCTGAAGCTTTCTTT.

This chain joins TRBV28 and TRBJ1-4; D unclear. Germline CDR1 and CDR2: MDHEN and SYDVKM. V lost 6 bases and J 7 bases, leaving 21 bases between the germline ends. The CDR3 sequence is 16 residues long. In nucleotides, the CDR3 is TGTGCCAGCAGCAGTTGGGCCACTGCCGGTGGTGAAAAACTGTTTTTT. Translating gives CASSSWATAGGEKLFF.

This clone was recorded a few times. The chain has TRBV29-1 and TRBJ1-2; D ambiguous. Trimming removed 1 base at V and 8 bases at J, with 8 bases between. CDR3 size: 11 residues. The germline V gene has CDR1 SQVTM and CDR2 ANQGSEA. The CDR3, as DNA: TGCAGCGTTGAAGTAAGGAGGGGCTACACCTTC. It is translated as CSVEVRRGYTF. The full variable domain, with the rest looked up from reference TRBV29-1 and TRBJ1-2, is SAVISQKPSRDICQRGTSLTIQCQVDSQVTMMFWYRQQPGQSLTLIATANQGSEATYESGFVIDKFPISRPNLTFSTLTVSNMSPEDSSIYLCSVEVRRGYTFGSGTRLTVV.

The chain is built from TRBV5-4 and TRBJ1-3, with D unclear. The CDR3 runs to 13 residues. The germline V gene has CDR1 SGHNT and CDR2 YYREEE (reference sequence). V was clipped by 3 bases and J by 2 bases, with 6 bases between them. The CDR3 region is CASSSGTGNTIYF. CDR3 in DNA: TGTGCCAGCAGCTCCGGCACTGGAAACACCATATATTTT. Using reference TRBV5-4 and TRBJ1-3 for the parts outside the CDR3, the full variable domain is ETGVTQSPTHLIKTRGQQVTLRCSSQSGHNTVSWYQQALGQGPQFIFQYYREEENGRGNFPPRFSGLQFPNYSSELNVNALELDDSALYLCASSSGTGNTIYFGEGSWLTVV.

This sequence joins TRBV5-1 and TRBJ2-1; 9 nucleotides agree with TRBD2. Germline V gene lookup returns CDR1 SGHRS and CDR2 YFSETQ. The CDR3 has 15 amino acids. The V segment lost 0 bases and the J segment 8 bases; nucleotides outside the gene matches: 6. The CDR3 protein is CASSLVVAGADEQFF. CDR3 coding DNA: TGCGCCAGCAGCTTGGTGGTAGCGGGAGCCGATGAGCAGTTCTTC.

J is TRBJ1-4 and V is TRBV15; D might be TRBD1 (5 bases). Trimming shortened V by 5 bases and J by 5 bases, and 15 bases separated the two germline ends. Germline CDR1 and CDR2: LNHNV and YYDKDF (reference sequence). The CDR3 covers 15 residues. The CDR3 loop reads CATSPYGGVNEKLFF. The DNA for the CDR3 is TGTGCCACCAGCCCCTACGGGGGTGTCAATGAAAAACTGTTTTTT. The variable domain in full, completed from reference TRBV15 and TRBJ1-4, reads DAMVIQNPRYQVTQFGKPVTLSCSQTLNHNVMYWYQQKSSQAPKLLFHYYDKDFNNEADTPDNFQSRRPNTSFCFLDIRSPGLGDTAMYLCATSPYGGVNEKLFFGSGTQLSVL.

V usage is TRBV30 and J usage is TRBJ2-5, with TRBD2 as a possible D gene (5 bases). The CDR3 covers 14 residues. Germline CDR1 and CDR2: GTSNPN and SVGIG (reference sequence). Trimming took off 3 bases at V and 2 bases at J, with 13 bases between the two ends. The CDR3 DNA reads TGTGCCTGGAGCCGAGGGAGTTTTCAAGAGACCCAGTACTTC. Translated, it gives CAWSRGSFQETQYF.

The chain uses TRBV7-2 and TRBJ2-5; TRBD1 agrees at 7 bases. Germline lookup yields CDR1 SGHTA and CDR2 FQGNSA. CDR3 size: 15 residues. Trimming at V came to 1 base and at J to 3 bases, leaving 5 bases not matched to a gene. The CDR3 DNA sequence: TGTGCCAGCAGCTTAGACAGGGGCAAGGAAGAGACCCAGTACTTC. This sequence encodes CASSLDRGKEETQYF.

The chain has TRBV5-1 and TRBJ1-1; perhaps TRBD1 as D (5 bases). CDR1 SGHRS and CDR2 YFSETQ come from the germline V gene. The V end lost 4 bases, the J end lost 2 bases, and 12 bases lay between the germline ends. The CDR3 consists of 14 residues. DNA for the CDR3: TGCGCCAGCAGCCAATCCAGGGATAACACTGAAGCTTTCTTT. Translating it yields CASSQSRDNTEAFF.

The gene calls are TRBV7-2 and TRBJ2-1; D uncertain. The V end was cut by 5 bases, the J end by 9 bases, with 11 bases between. CDR3 size: 12 residues. In germline, CDR1 is SGHTA, CDR2 FQGNSA. CDR3 sequence: CASSIYSAEQFF. The CDR3 DNA reads TGTGCCAGCAGCATCTATAGTGCTGAGCAGTTCTTC.

The chain recombines TRBV18 with TRBJ2-7; D may be TRBD1 (7 bases). Trimming removed 3 bases at V and 2 bases at J, with 14 bases between. The germline V gene encodes CDR1 KGHSH and CDR2 LQKENI. The CDR3 spans 15 residues. In DNA, the CDR3 is TGTGCCAGCTCACCTTTCCAGGGGGGTACCTACGAGCAGTACTTC. It is translated as CASSPFQGGTYEQYF.

On this clone itself: This same CDR3 is encoded by further DNA sequences in the sample. This chain uses TRBV11-2 with TRBJ2-2; 9 positions match TRBD2. The CDR3 contains 15 residues. V trimming: 2 bases; J trimming: 8 bases; junction bases outside the gene matches: 6. CDR1 is SGHAT and CDR2 is FQNNGV in the germline V gene. The CDR3 here is CASSLTSSGKGELFF. CDR3 coding DNA: TGTGCCAGCAGCTTAACGTCTAGCGGGAAGGGGGAGCTGTTTTTT.

This clone is a singleton in its sample. V usage is TRBV19 and J usage is TRBJ2-2; D assignment may be TRBD1 or TRBD2 (5 bases each). Trimming stripped 3 bases from V and 7 bases from J, with 18 bases between. The CDR3 is made up of 16 amino acids. The germline CDR1 and CDR2 sequences are LNHDA and SQIVND (reference sequence). DNA of the CDR3: TGTGCCAGTAGTATCCGTACCGGGACCTTTCTCGGGGAGCTGTTTTTT. This codes for CASSIRTGTFLGELFF.

The chain links TRBV2 to TRBJ2-5; either TRBD1 or TRBD2 may fit D (6 bases each). Germline V lookup: CDR1 SNHLY, CDR2 FYNNEI. The length of the CDR3 is 15 residues. V gave up 4 bases and J gave up 9 bases, with 21 bases separating them. CDR3 bases: TGTGCCAGCAGTGTAACAGGGACCGAGACGGGGGCCCAGTACTTC. Translation gives CASSVTGTETGAQYF.

Remarks on this clone: Other nucleotide sequences from this sample produce the same CDR3. This CDR3 is CASSLVRDNEQFF. CDR3 in DNA: TGTGCCAGCAGCCTCGTTCGGGACAATGAGCAGTTCTTC. The rearrangement links TRBV7-3 to TRBJ2-1; D is ambiguous. Germline CDR1 reads SGHTA; CDR2 reads FQGTGA. The CDR3 contains 13 residues. The V gene lost 5 bases and the J gene lost 5 bases, with 10 bases spanning the gap.

This clone appeared once. The gene calls are TRBV6-5 and TRBJ1-2; D might be TRBD1 (5 bases). Germline CDR1 is MNHEY and CDR2 is SVGAGI. This CDR3 spans 13 amino acids. Trimming took 0 bases from V and 7 from J, leaving 9 bases between them. This CDR3 is CASSYSGVAGYTF. CDR3 coding DNA: TGTGCCAGCAGTTACTCGGGGGTCGCTGGCTACACCTTC.